This T cell receptor (beta chain) was sequenced for a study of neurological immune-mediated disorders. This CDR3 is 15 amino acids long. The ends were cut back, 1 base at V and 4 bases at J, with 11 bases in the middle. The germline gives CDR1 MGHRA, CDR2 YSYEKL. Noted time point: technical triplicate 3. TCRdb itself ran the 5' RACE reads through MiXCR, one entry per CDR3 protein. The table lists under 45,000 distinct CDR3 sequences, roughly 21% of them singletons. This clonotype was picked up many times. The chain joins TRBV4-1 to TRBJ1-5; no clear D gene. The clonotype originates from a man in his 60s with HTLV-1-associated myelopathy (HAM/TSP). The sample consisted of PBMCs. CDR3 DNA sequence: TGCGCCAGCAGCCAAGCCCCGGGTAGTAATCAGCCCCAGCATTTT. The encoded protein is CASSQAPGSNQPQHF.